This entry concerns a single T cell receptor (beta chain). The PCR employed 60 Vbeta primers together with 13 Jbeta primers. The assay was immunoSEQ multiplex PCR, and TCRdb's table has in-frame clones only and misses some. The data hold some 200,000 clones, with roughly 84% observed a single time. This sample was taken from a study of cytomegalovirus exposure and HLA in healthy donors. This CDR3 contains 17 residues. Germline V gene data show CDR1 as SGHDN and CDR2 as FVKESK. The trim removed 4 bases at V and 0 bases at J, leaving 9 bases unmatched. The sample comprised PBMCs. The source of this sequence is a man over 45 in good health and CMV-seronegative. This sequence joins TRBV14 and TRBJ2-4; TRBD1 aligns across 7 bases. Here the CDR3 DNA reads TGTGCCAGCAGCCGGTCGACAGGGAACGTAGCCAAAAACATTCAGTACTTC. It encodes CASSRSTGNVAKNIQYF.